This TCR beta chain was retrieved from a study of T cells in women clearing cervical HPV infection. Study outcomes and limitations: CIN3+ cases had significantly higher TCR repertoire richness than controls, but evenness did not differ.

Turning to this clone: Its antigen is undetermined.

TCRdb's copy holds only in-frame clones and misses some; the assay was immunoSEQ multiplex PCR. The sample has about 20,000 clones, and its top ten clones hold around 3%. The sequence was collected from a woman between 18 and 75 years old with a cervical HPV16 infection that either progressed to CIN3+ or cleared (not recorded which). Sequencing was performed on blood buffy coat.

The CDR3 loop reads CASKPGLAGGNEQYF. The CDR3 DNA, read in part, is TGTGCCAGCAAGCCGGGGCTAGCGGGGGGTAACGAG. The rearrangement links TRBV2 to TRBJ2-7, with TRBD2 matching 11 bases. The read stops 3 residues short of the end of the CDR3; the missing end is completed from the germline J gene. The CDR3 has 15 residues. Germline values: CDR1 SNHLY, CDR2 FYNNEI. V shed 7 bases, J shed 5 bases, and the junction held 10 bases outside the gene matches.